This TCR beta chain was recovered during a study of CXCR3-negative and CXCR3-positive naive CD8 T cells. CDR1 and CDR2 from the germline V gene are SEHNR and FQNEAQ (reference sequence). The CDR3 runs 16 residues. The TRB libraries of cDNA were built by UMI-labeled 5' RACE. TCRdb reprocessed the 5' RACE reads; each CDR3 protein has one entry and no DNA is given. This repertoire includes about 120,000 distinct CDR3 sequences. Study results and limitations: TCR strength was inferred from TRB CDR3 properties, while surface CD5 was comparable between naive subsets. When CXCR3-positive naive cells were set against CXCR3-negative naive cells, the former had more hydrophobic TRB CDR3s.

As to this clonotype: Its target is not known.

The sequencing input was naive CXCR3+ CD8+ T cells from blood. Documented subset: CD45RO-CCR7+CD27+CD95- naive CD8+ T cells expressing CXCR3 (TNR3+). V and J are TRBV7-9 and TRBJ1-2; TCRdb picks TRBD1, but there is no DNA to check that call. The TCR was taken from a human donor in good health. Some clones in this sample may be carry-over from other donors' samples. CDR3: CASRQPLGEESYGYTF.